These 26 T cell receptor beta chains originate from one sample sequenced in a study of T cell responses to AZD1222 COVID-19 vaccine. Assay: immunoSEQ multiplex PCR; the TCRdb copy retains only in-frame clones and omits some. The sample has 150,000 to 200,000 clones; 90% to 95% are singletons. The specimen was peripheral blood, collected on day 0 of AZD1222 vaccination. These receptors all come from an adult in good health.

V is TRBV6-5 and J is TRBJ2-3; 9 nucleotides match TRBD1. Germline V gene sequence: CDR1 MNHEY, CDR2 SVGAGI. V dropped 5 bases and J dropped 0; count of bases not matched to a gene: 3. There are 15 residues in the CDR3. The CDR3 protein is CASSNRGLSTDTQYF. DNA for the CDR3: TGTGCCAGCAGTAACAGGGGGCTAAGCACAGATACGCAGTATTTT.

This chain connects TRBV25-1 to TRBJ1-1, with 7 bases fitting TRBD1. Trimming at V came to 2 bases and at J to 3 bases, leaving 12 bases not matched to a gene. CDR3 size: 17 residues. Germline V gene sequence: CDR1 MGHDK, CDR2 SYGVNS. The CDR3 is CASSEEGGVSGYTEAFF. CDR3 DNA: TGTGCCAGCAGTGAAGAAGGGGGCGTCAGTGGATACACTGAAGCTTTCTTT.

This chain connects TRBV5-4 to TRBJ2-3; D ambiguous. Germline V gene data show CDR1 as SGHNT and CDR2 as YYREEE (reference sequence). The CDR3 covers 14 residues. Between the trimmed V and J ends, which lost 0 bases and 1 base, there was a span of 6 bases. The CDR3, as DNA: TGTGCCAGCAGCTTGGATTCCGGCACAGATACGCAGTATTTT. It yields the protein CASSLDSGTDTQYF.

This clone appeared once. Written as DNA, the CDR3 is TGTGCCAGCAGCCTAGCGGGAGGACGACAAGAGACCCAGTACTTC. Translated: CASSLAGGRQETQYF. J is TRBJ2-5 and V is TRBV3-1 (or the pseudogene TRBV3-2), with TRBD2 matching over 10 bases. Germline trimming cut 4 bases from V and 2 bases from J; bases unmatched to any gene: 4. Germline V lookup: CDR1 LGHDT, CDR2 YNNKEL (reference sequence). CDR3 length: 15 amino acids.

This clone appeared a single time. The V call is TRBV6-6, the J call TRBJ1-6; no definite D call. CDR1 is MNHNY, CDR2 SVGAGI, per germline (reference sequence). This CDR3 spans 15 amino acids. V dropped 9 bases and J dropped 4 bases, with 16 bases sitting between them. This CDR3 reads CARYSRQPYNSPLHF. CDR3 bases: TGTGCCAGATATTCCAGGCAACCTTATAATTCACCCCTCCACTTT.

This sequence joins TRBV4-1 and TRBJ2-3; 8 nucleotides agree with TRBD1. After removal of 2 bases from V and 0 bases from J, the junction contained 4 bases not matched to a gene. Germline V gene data show CDR1 as MGHRA and CDR2 as YSYEKL. The CDR3 contains 16 residues. CDR3 in amino acids: CASSQRTGTSTDTQYF. As DNA, the CDR3 is TGCGCCAGCAGCCAACGGACAGGGACCAGCACAGATACGCAGTATTTT.

The chain uses TRBV9 and TRBJ2-7; 10 nucleotides match TRBD1. Germline lookup yields CDR1 SGDLS and CDR2 YYNGEE. V shed 4 bases and J 4 bases; nucleotides not matched to a gene: 11. The CDR3 loop spans 16 amino acids. The CDR3 protein is CASSQTPGQGMYEQYF. For the CDR3, the DNA is TGTGCCAGCAGCCAAACTCCGGGACAGGGGATGTACGAGCAGTACTTC.

The chain has TRBV18 and TRBJ1-6; 7 bases map to TRBD1. V shed 0 bases and J 7 bases; nucleotides not matched to a gene: 0. CDR1 is KGHSH, CDR2 LQKENI, per germline. This CDR3 has 14 amino acids. The CDR3 region is CASSPPTGNSPLHF. CDR3 DNA: TGTGCCAGCTCACCACCGACAGGGAATTCACCCCTCCACTTT.

This clone was seen a single time. The chain recombines TRBV5-4 with TRBJ1-2; D not certain. Per the germline V gene, CDR1 is SGHNT and CDR2 is YYREEE (reference sequence). The CDR3 runs 14 residues. The V end was cut by 4 bases, the J end by 2 bases, with 12 bases between. The CDR3 is CASSVGGRNYGYTF. The DNA of the CDR3 is TGTGCCAGCAGCGTGGGTGGCAGGAACTATGGCTACACCTTC.

The chain uses TRBV25-1 and TRBJ2-3; a weak D match, TRBD2 (5 bases). The CDR3 has 13 amino acids. Germline values: CDR1 MGHDK, CDR2 SYGVNS. Trimming stripped 10 bases from V and 0 bases from J, with 11 bases between. DNA for the CDR3: TGTGCCACCAGACGGGGAAGCACAGATACGCAGTATTTT. This gives the protein CATRRGSTDTQYF.

This rearrangement joins TRBV28 to TRBJ2-1; the D call may be TRBD1 or TRBD2 (5 bases each). V dropped 10 bases and J dropped 4 bases, with 23 bases sitting between them. Germline loops: CDR1 MDHEN, CDR2 SYDVKM. The CDR3 contains 16 residues. The CDR3 here is CAIKPGPQYAYNEQFF. CDR3 in DNA: TGTGCCATCAAGCCGGGACCACAATACGCGTACAATGAGCAGTTCTTC.

The chain uses TRBV5-5 and TRBJ1-1; D call uncertain. From germline, CDR1 is SGHKS and CDR2 YYEKEE (reference sequence). Trimming took 6 bases from V and 6 from J, leaving 21 bases between them. CDR3 length: 15 amino acids. CDR3 residues: CASTSGGFRQSEAFF. CDR3 coding DNA: TGTGCCAGCACCTCTGGAGGTTTCCGTCAGTCTGAAGCTTTCTTT.

The gene calls are TRBV11-3 and TRBJ2-3; 10 bases line up with TRBD2. The CDR3 runs to 15 residues. Per the germline V gene, CDR1 is SGHNT and CDR2 is YENEEA. V trimming: 5 bases; J trimming: 2 bases; junction bases outside the gene matches: 4. The CDR3 spells CASSISGRTTDTQYF. The CDR3 DNA reads as TGTGCCAGCAGCATTAGCGGGAGGACCACAGATACGCAGTATTTT.

The J gene is TRBJ1-1, the V gene TRBV4-2; 11 bases are shared with TRBD1. With 0 bases clipped from V and 3 bases from J, the junction kept 9 bases outside the gene matches. The CDR3 has 18 amino acids. Germline V gene lookup returns CDR1 LGHNA and CDR2 YNFKEQ. The CDR3 sequence: CASSQDYWDRGWDTEAFF. As DNA, the CDR3 is TGTGCCAGCAGCCAAGACTACTGGGACAGGGGGTGGGACACTGAAGCTTTCTTT.

The rearrangement joins TRBV6-6 to TRBJ2-2, with unresolved D. V lost 2 bases to trimming and J lost 7 bases, with 2 bases between them. Per the germline V gene, CDR1 is MNHNY and CDR2 is SVGAGI (reference sequence). This CDR3 comprises 11 residues. The CDR3 nucleotides are TGTGCCAGCAGTTACGGCGGGGAGCTGTTTTTT. This gives the protein CASSYGGELFF.

The chain is built from TRBV19 and TRBJ1-1; D uncertain. The CDR3 contains 13 residues. Germline assignment: CDR1 LNHDA and CDR2 SQIVND (reference sequence). The germline V and J ends were trimmed by 3 bases and 1 base, with 6 bases remaining between them. The CDR3 DNA reads as TGTGCCAGTAGTATTTCGACGAACACTGAAGCTTTCTTT. Translated: CASSISTNTEAFF.

This chain links TRBV6-5 with TRBJ1-2; perhaps TRBD1 as D (5 bases). Between the trimmed V and J ends, which lost 6 bases and 4 bases, there was a span of 12 bases. Germline CDR1 reads MNHEY; CDR2 reads SVGAGI. There are 13 residues in the CDR3. CDR3 amino acids: CASSPGTGYGYTF. In DNA, the CDR3 is TGTGCCAGCAGCCCAGGGACGGGCTATGGCTACACCTTC.

The rearrangement uses TRBV6-4 and TRBJ2-2; possible D gene TRBD2, 6 bases. The CDR3 totals 13 residues. The germline gives CDR1 MRHNA, CDR2 SNTAGT. Trimming took off 7 bases at V and 5 bases at J, with 11 bases between the two ends. The CDR3 is CASIGLLTGELFF. DNA of the CDR3: TGTGCCAGCATTGGACTATTAACCGGGGAGCTGTTTTTT.

About this clone itself: The sample carries other DNA sequences with the same CDR3. The CDR3 reads CASSLSPNTEAFF. The CDR3 DNA reads as TGTGCCAGCAGTTTATCCCCGAACACTGAAGCTTTCTTT. The rearrangement links TRBV12-3 or TRBV12-4 to TRBJ1-1; D gene ambiguous. V lost 2 bases and J lost 1, with 5 bases in between. The CDR3 sequence is 13 residues long.

The rearrangement joins TRBV5-4 to TRBJ2-7; 9 nucleotides agree with TRBD1. This CDR3 is built from 17 residues. Germline CDR1 reads SGHNT; CDR2 reads YYREEE (reference sequence). Trimming took 4 bases from V and 3 from J; bases not matched to a gene: 14. The CDR3 sequence: CASSTMPPGQGHYEQYF. CDR3 coding DNA: TGTGCCAGCAGCACCATGCCCCCGGGACAGGGCCACTACGAGCAGTACTTC.

The chain recombines TRBV3-1 (or the pseudogene TRBV3-2) with TRBJ2-3, with 8 bases matching TRBD2. Germline V lookup: CDR1 LGHDT, CDR2 YNNKEL (reference sequence). With V trimmed by 3 bases and J by 3 bases, 14 bases remained unmatched. The CDR3 runs to 18 residues. The CDR3 protein is CASSHLRRSGRGTDTQYF. The CDR3 DNA follows: TGTGCCAGCAGCCACCTCCGTCGAAGCGGGAGAGGTACAGATACGCAGTATTTT.

This chain connects TRBV6-5 to TRBJ1-2; the D is unclear. V was trimmed by 3 bases and J by 2 bases, leaving 7 bases between them. CDR3 length: 13 amino acids. The germline CDR1 and CDR2 sequences are MNHEY and SVGAGI. The CDR3: CASSYLANYGYTF. CDR3 nucleotide sequence: TGTGCCAGCAGTTATCTTGCAAACTATGGCTACACCTTC.

The chain combines TRBV18 with TRBJ2-3; possibly TRBD1 for D (5 bases). The ends were cut back, 1 base at V and 0 bases at J, with 8 bases in the middle. Germline loops: CDR1 KGHSH, CDR2 LQKENI. The CDR3 runs 15 residues. CDR3 sequence: CASSPRGASTDTQYF. Here the CDR3 DNA reads TGTGCCAGCTCACCACGGGGCGCTAGCACAGATACGCAGTATTTT. Complete variable domain (other parts from reference TRBV18 and TRBJ2-3): NAGVMQNPRHLVRRRGQEARLRCSPMKGHSHVYWYRQLPEEGLKFMVYLQKENIIDESGMPKERFSAEFPKEGPSILRIQQVVRGDSAAYFCASSPRGASTDTQYFGPGTRLTVL.

V and J are TRBV11-1 and TRBJ2-7; 7 bases match TRBD1. Germline CDR1 reads SGHAT; CDR2 reads FQDESV (reference sequence). This CDR3 has 12 residues. V lost 8 bases, J lost 4 bases, and 5 bases stayed unmatched. The CDR3 DNA reads as TGTGCCAGCGCGAACAGGGGTTACGAGCAGTACTTC. It yields the protein CASANRGYEQYF.

The V and J genes are TRBV7-9 and TRBJ2-7, with D perhaps matching TRBD1 or TRBD2 (5 bases each). Germline loops: CDR1 SEHNR, CDR2 FQNEAQ (reference sequence). Trimming removed 1 base from V and 2 bases from J, with 9 bases in between. CDR3 length: 14 residues. The CDR3 DNA reads TGTGCCAGCAGCTTAGTGGGGGATCCCTACGAGCAGTACTTC. Its protein product is CASSLVGDPYEQYF.

This clone was observed a single time. The rearrangement uses TRBV18 and TRBJ1-4; 7 positions match TRBD1. The CDR3 is 16 amino acids. The V gene's germline CDR1 is KGHSH and CDR2 LQKENI. Trimming removed 3 bases from V and 1 base from J; junction bases left unmatched: 5. In DNA, the CDR3 is TGTGCCAGCTCACCCAGCAGGACAGGAACTAATGAAAAACTGTTTTTT. This gives the protein CASSPSRTGTNEKLFF.